Included here is one T cell receptor beta chain sequence, with context. With 60 Vbeta and 13 Jbeta primers, the PCR was carried out. Data came from immunoSEQ multiplex PCR; TCRdb stores just in-frame clones and leaves some out. This sample carries 150,000 to 200,000 clones, approximately 78% of them seen once, and the ten largest clones take over 10%. This specimen belongs to a study of cytomegalovirus exposure and HLA in healthy donors. This CDR3 has 15 amino acids. Germline V gene lookup returns CDR1 SNHLY and CDR2 FYNNEI. The V segment lost 8 bases and the J segment 5 bases; nucleotides outside the gene matches: 12.

Sequenced material: PBMCs. This chain connects TRBV2 to TRBJ2-7, with 10 bases fitting TRBD1. This receptor was obtained from a woman aged 50 to 65 in good health and CMV-seropositive. The CDR3 nucleotides are TGTGCCAGCGTCCGACTCCCGGGACAGGGGAACGAGCAGTACTTC. The encoded protein is CASVRLPGQGNEQYF.